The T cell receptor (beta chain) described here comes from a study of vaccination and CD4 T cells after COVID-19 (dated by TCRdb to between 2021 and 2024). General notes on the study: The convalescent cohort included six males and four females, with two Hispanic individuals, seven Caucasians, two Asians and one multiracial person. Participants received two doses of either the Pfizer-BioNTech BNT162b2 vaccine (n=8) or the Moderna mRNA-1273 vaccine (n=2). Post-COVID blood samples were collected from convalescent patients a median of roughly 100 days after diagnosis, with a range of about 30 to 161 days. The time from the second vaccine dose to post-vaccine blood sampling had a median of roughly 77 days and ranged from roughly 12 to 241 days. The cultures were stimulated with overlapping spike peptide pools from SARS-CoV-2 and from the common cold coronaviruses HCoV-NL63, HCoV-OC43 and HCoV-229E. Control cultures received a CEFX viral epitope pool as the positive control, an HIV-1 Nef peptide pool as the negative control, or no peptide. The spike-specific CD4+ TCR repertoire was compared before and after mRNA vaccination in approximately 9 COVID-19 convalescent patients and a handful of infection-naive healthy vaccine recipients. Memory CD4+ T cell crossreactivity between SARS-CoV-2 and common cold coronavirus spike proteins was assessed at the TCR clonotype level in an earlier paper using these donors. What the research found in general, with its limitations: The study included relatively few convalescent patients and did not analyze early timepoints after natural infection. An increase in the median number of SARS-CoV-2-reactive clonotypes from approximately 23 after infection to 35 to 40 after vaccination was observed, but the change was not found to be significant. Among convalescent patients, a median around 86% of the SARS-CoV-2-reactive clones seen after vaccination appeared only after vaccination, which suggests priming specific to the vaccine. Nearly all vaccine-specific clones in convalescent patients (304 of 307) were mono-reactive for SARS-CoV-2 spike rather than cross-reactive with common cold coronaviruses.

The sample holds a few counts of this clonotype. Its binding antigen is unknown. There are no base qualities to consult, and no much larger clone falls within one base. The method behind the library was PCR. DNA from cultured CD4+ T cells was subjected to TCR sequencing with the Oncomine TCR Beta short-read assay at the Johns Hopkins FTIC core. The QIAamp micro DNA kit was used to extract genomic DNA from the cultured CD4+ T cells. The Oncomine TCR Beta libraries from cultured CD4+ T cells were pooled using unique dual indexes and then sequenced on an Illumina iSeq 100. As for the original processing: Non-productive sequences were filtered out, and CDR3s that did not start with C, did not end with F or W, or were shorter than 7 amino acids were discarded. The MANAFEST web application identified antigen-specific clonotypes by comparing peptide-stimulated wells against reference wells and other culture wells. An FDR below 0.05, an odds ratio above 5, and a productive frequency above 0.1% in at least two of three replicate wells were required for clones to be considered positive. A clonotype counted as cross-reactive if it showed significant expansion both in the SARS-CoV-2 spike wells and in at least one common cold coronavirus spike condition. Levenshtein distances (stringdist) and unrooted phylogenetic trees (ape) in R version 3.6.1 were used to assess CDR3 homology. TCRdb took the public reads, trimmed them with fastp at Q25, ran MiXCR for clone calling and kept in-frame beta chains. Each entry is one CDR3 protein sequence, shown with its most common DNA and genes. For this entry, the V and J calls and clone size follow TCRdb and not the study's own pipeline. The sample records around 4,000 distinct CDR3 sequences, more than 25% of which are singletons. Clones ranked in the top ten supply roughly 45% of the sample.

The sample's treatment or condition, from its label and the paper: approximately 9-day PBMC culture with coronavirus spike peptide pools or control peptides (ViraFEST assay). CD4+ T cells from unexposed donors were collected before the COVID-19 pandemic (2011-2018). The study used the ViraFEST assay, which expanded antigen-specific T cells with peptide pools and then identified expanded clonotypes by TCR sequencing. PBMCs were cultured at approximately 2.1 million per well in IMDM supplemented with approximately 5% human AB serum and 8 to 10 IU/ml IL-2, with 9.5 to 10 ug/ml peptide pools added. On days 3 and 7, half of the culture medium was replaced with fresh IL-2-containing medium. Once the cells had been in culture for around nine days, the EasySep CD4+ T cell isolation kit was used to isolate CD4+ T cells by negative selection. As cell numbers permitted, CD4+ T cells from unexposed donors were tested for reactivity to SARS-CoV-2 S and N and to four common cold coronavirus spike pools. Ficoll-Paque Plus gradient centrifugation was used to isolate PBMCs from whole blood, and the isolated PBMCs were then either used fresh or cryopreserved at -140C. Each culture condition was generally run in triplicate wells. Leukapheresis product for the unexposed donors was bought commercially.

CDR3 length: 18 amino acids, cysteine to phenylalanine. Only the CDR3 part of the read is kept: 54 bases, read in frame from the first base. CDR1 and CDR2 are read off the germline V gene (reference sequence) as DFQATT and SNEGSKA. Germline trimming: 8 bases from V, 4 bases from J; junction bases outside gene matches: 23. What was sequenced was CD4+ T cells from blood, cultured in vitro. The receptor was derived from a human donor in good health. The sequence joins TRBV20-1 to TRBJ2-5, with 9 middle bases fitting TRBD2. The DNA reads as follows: TGCAGTCCGCTAGTGTTGGTTTTGCGGGAGGGGGAAGGAGAGACCCAGTACTTC. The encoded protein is CSPLVLVLREGEGETQYF.